These 16 T cell receptor beta chains were all obtained from the same sample, sequenced in a study of blood T cell repertoires in COVID-19. Here immunoSEQ multiplex PCR was the method, and the copy in TCRdb shows in-frame clones only, minus some. The profile covers around 620,000 clones, with 90% appearing a single time and roughly 0.25% taken by the ten largest. Input material: peripheral blood. The receptor set was obtained from a woman younger than 30 with acute or convalescent COVID-19.

J is TRBJ2-3 and V is TRBV6-4; 12 bases are shared with TRBD2. Germline V gene data show CDR1 as MRHNA and CDR2 as SNTAGT. This CDR3 region has 15 residues. V shed 7 bases and J 2 bases; nucleotides not matched to a gene: 4. CDR3 sequence (DNA): TGTGCCAGCACTAGGACTAGCGGGGACACAGATACGCAGTATTTT. Encoded protein: CASTRTSGDTDTQYF.

The CDR3 DNA reads TGTGCCAGCAGCCTACGGGAACAGAGAACTAACTATGGCTACACCTTC. It encodes CASSLREQRTNYGYTF. This chain links TRBV6-2 or TRBV6-3 with TRBJ1-2; D is ambiguous. This CDR3 is 16 amino acids long. V was trimmed by 6 bases and J by 0 bases, leaving 17 bases between them. Germline values: CDR1 MNHEY, CDR2 SVGEGT.

The rearrangement uses TRBV12-5 and TRBJ2-1; 7 nucleotides match TRBD2. Unmatched junction bases numbered 13, after V lost 6 bases and J lost 2 bases. CDR3 length: 17 residues. Germline V gene sequence: CDR1 LGHNT, CDR2 FRNRAP. For the CDR3, the DNA is TGTGCTAGTGGGCGCCGGGGTGCGGCGGGGGCCTACAATGAGCAGTTCTTC. Protein: CASGRRGAAGAYNEQFF.

The rearrangement links TRBV9 to TRBJ1-1; D might be TRBD1 (5 bases). Trimming took 4 bases from V and 5 from J, leaving 15 bases between them. The CDR3 extends over 14 amino acids. In germline, CDR1 is SGDLS, CDR2 YYNGEE. CDR3 coding DNA: TGTGCCAGCAGCCAAATCGGGGGAGGGACTGAAGCTTTCTTT. This translates into CASSQIGGGTEAFF. Supplemented by reference TRBV9 and TRBJ1-1, the full variable domain reads DSGVTQTPKHLITATGQRVTLRCSPRSGDLSVYWYQQSLDQGLQFLIQYYNGEERAKGNILERFSAQQFPDLHSELNLSSLELGDSALYFCASSQIGGGTEAFFGQGTRLTVV.

This clone was seen once. V is TRBV18 and J is TRBJ2-7, with TRBD1 matching 7 bases. V trimming: 6 bases; J trimming: 6 bases; junction bases outside the gene matches: 8. The CDR3 sequence is 13 residues long. Per the germline V gene, CDR1 is KGHSH and CDR2 is LQKENI. The CDR3 protein is CASSSDRFSEQYF. CDR3 sequence (DNA): TGTGCCAGCTCCTCGGACAGGTTCTCCGAGCAGTACTTC. The complete variable domain, with remaining parts taken from reference TRBV18 and TRBJ2-7, reads NAGVMQNPRHLVRRRGQEARLRCSPMKGHSHVYWYRQLPEEGLKFMVYLQKENIIDESGMPKERFSAEFPKEGPSILRIQQVVRGDSAAYFCASSSDRFSEQYFGPGTRLTVT.

The chain is built from TRBV6-4 and TRBJ1-1, with TRBD1 matching 7 bases. Germline V lookup: CDR1 MRHNA, CDR2 SNTAGT. V was clipped by 6 bases and J by 10 bases; unmatched bases: 11. The CDR3 contains 13 residues. The CDR3, as DNA: TGTGCCAGCAGCCGGGGGAAGGGGGCGGGAGCTTTCTTT. Translation: CASSRGKGAGAFF.

V usage is TRBV12-5 and J usage is TRBJ2-1, with a tentative D call TRBD2 (7 bases). Per germline, CDR1 LGHNT and CDR2 FRNRAP. The CDR3 has 13 amino acids. V lost 7 bases and J 10 bases, leaving 17 bases between the germline ends. The CDR3 DNA sequence: TGTGCTAGTGCCTTGGCAGGCGGGGGCGAGCAGTTCTTC. It is translated as CASALAGGGEQFF.

As regards this clone: Other DNA sequences in this specimen translate into the identical CDR3. The V and J genes are TRBV6-5 and TRBJ1-1; D is perhaps TRBD1 (6 bases). Germline CDR1 and CDR2: MNHEY and SVGAGI. The V end lost 5 bases, the J end lost 1 base, and 8 bases lay between the germline ends. This CDR3 spans 13 amino acids. This CDR3 is CASSPQGNTEAFF. In DNA form, the CDR3 reads TGTGCCAGCAGTCCACAGGGGAACACTGAAGCTTTCTTT.

J is TRBJ1-1 and V is TRBV18; TRBD1 aligns across 7 bases. The ends lost 4 bases at V and 0 bases at J; junction bases unmatched: 5. This CDR3 is built from 15 residues. Germline V gene lookup returns CDR1 KGHSH and CDR2 LQKENI. CDR3 DNA: TGTGCCAGCTCACTGGGACAGAATATGAACACTGAAGCTTTCTTT. This codes for CASSLGQNMNTEAFF.

V and J are TRBV10-3 and TRBJ1-1; no reliable D call. The germline V and J ends were trimmed by 10 bases and 0 bases, with 12 bases remaining between them. Germline loops: CDR1 ENHRY, CDR2 SYGVKD. The CDR3 is 13 amino acids. This CDR3 is CATASQLNTEAFF. CDR3 nucleotide sequence: TGTGCCACCGCCTCCCAGTTGAACACTGAAGCTTTCTTT.

The rearrangement uses TRBV4-1 and TRBJ2-2; 8 bases are a match to TRBD2. J gave up 8 bases and V 2 bases, and 10 bases lay outside the gene matches. CDR3 length: 16 residues. Germline CDR1 and CDR2: MGHRA and YSYEKL. CDR3 in amino acids: CASSQMMAGGRGELFF. CDR3 coding DNA: TGCGCCAGCAGCCAAATGATGGCGGGGGGTCGAGGGGAGCTGTTTTTT.

The genes are TRBV7-9 and TRBJ1-2; 8 positions match TRBD1. J gave up 8 bases and V 1 base, and 9 bases lay outside the gene matches. The CDR3 runs 15 residues. Per germline, CDR1 SEHNR and CDR2 FQNEAQ (reference sequence). CDR3: CASSLVDRGRVGYTF. The CDR3 DNA sequence: TGTGCCAGCAGCTTAGTCGACAGGGGAAGGGTCGGCTACACCTTC.

CDR3: CASSQEGGPGNTIYF. The DNA of the CDR3 is TGCGCCAGCAGCCAAGAGGGGGGGCCTGGAAACACCATATATTTT. The chain recombines TRBV4-3 with TRBJ1-3; D may be TRBD1 (6 bases). Germline CDR1 LGHNA, CDR2 YSLEER. CDR3 size: 15 residues. Trimming left V 0 bases short and J 2 bases short, with 8 bases between.

CDR3 region: CASSLTSTPTIEQFF. In DNA, the CDR3 is TGTGCCAGCAGCCTGACTAGCACCCCCACAATCGAGCAGTTCTTC. This chain joins TRBV7-6 and TRBJ2-1; 7 nucleotides align to TRBD2. Germline loops: CDR1 SGHVS, CDR2 FNYEAQ. Trimming cost V 5 bases and J 10 bases; bases outside gene matches: 14. The CDR3 has 15 amino acids.

This chain joins TRBV5-5 and TRBJ2-5; D not resolved. There are 13 residues in the CDR3. V lost 4 bases and J lost 2, with 9 bases in between. The V gene's germline CDR1 is SGHKS and CDR2 YYEKEE (reference sequence). The CDR3 nucleotides are TGTGCCAGCAGCGAAAACTGGCAAGAGACCCAGTACTTC. Protein product: CASSENWQETQYF.

This sequence joins TRBV6-2 or TRBV6-3 and TRBJ1-6; 8 nucleotides align to TRBD1. The CDR3 runs to 16 residues. The ends lost 5 bases at V and 7 bases at J; junction bases unmatched: 10. Germline V gene lookup returns CDR1 MNHEY and CDR2 SVGEGT. CDR3 sequence (DNA): TGTGCCAGCAGTCCGGACAGGGCACTGCGAAATTCACCCCTCCACTTT. Its protein is CASSPDRALRNSPLHF.